This T cell receptor (beta chain) was recovered during a study of cytomegalovirus exposure and HLA in healthy donors. This CDR3 is built from 15 residues. PCR used 60 Vbeta primers and 13 Jbeta primers. Assay: immunoSEQ multiplex PCR; the TCRdb copy retains only in-frame clones and omits some. The table includes roughly 100,000 clones, around 80% detected once. Remarks on this clone: Its antigen is unknown.

The study's findings and limits: In an earlier analysis, in several hundred donors, most V segments appeared productive either ~90% or ~30% of the time. Generally TCR sequences proved uncommon, though certain public TCRs appeared in numerous donors. Common viral pathogens were later found to be apparently linked to several of the most significant clusters.

This TCR came from a woman younger than 30 in good health and CMV-seropositive. The material sequenced was PBMCs. The chain employs TRBV1 and TRBJ2-3; the table's D gene call, TRBD2, was not cross checked with the DNA. TRBV1 represents a pseudogene. This CDR3 is CTSNHKRERADTQYF. CDR3 DNA sequence: TGCACCAGCAACCATAAGCGGGAACGGGCAGATACGCAGTATTTT.